This TCR beta chain was identified in a study of cytomegalovirus exposure and HLA in healthy donors (dated by TCRdb to the late 2010s). In terms of the full investigation: An earlier analysis of approximately 590 of the donors reported 250 to 300 Gb of sequence data and 117 million unique TCR beta sequences from roughly 200 million T cells. An early release that covered roughly 600 HLA-typed donors contained approximately 320 gigabases of sequencing data and 80 million or so unique TCR sequences. The genetic ancestry cluster associated with self-reported Caucasian donors included roughly four fifths of the approximately 430 genotyped donors. The study aimed to test whether cataloging public T cell receptors could reveal signatures of past pathogen exposure. The T cell repertoires of 666 subjects were profiled by immunosequencing and related to cytomegalovirus serostatus. Along with the approximately 700-subject first cohort, a separate validation cohort of over a hundred different subjects was used. To predict cytomegalovirus infection status, the study combined high-throughput TCR immunosequencing, statistical association of individual TCRs with disease status, and machine learning. To study patterns of TCR occurrence, a later analysis re-analyzed previously published TCR beta repertoires from around 700 donors and added high-resolution HLA genotyping. In the later analysis, no new phenotypic data were used to find candidate immune exposures; instead, reliance was placed on TCR beta sequences and their occurrence across donors. To decide whether each TCR beta V gene segment behaved as functional or pseudogenic, an earlier analysis of 587 of the donors relied on high-throughput TCR beta sequencing. Alongside the repertoire data, information on donor age, sex, ethnicity and CMV serostatus was compiled. A later genetic analysis took genome-wide SNP genotypes for about 55% of the roughly 670 donors and used that subset as a discovery cohort. All discovery cohort repertoires had been generated using a single sequencing platform. HLA typing included class I and class II loci at four-digit resolution. The number of donors typed differed by locus, with 629-630 for A, B, C, DRB1 and DQB1, about 500 for DQA1, under 610 for DPA1, and about 450 for DPB1. Five DR-DQ haplotypes were handled as single units for association and clustering because linkage in the cohort was strong. On average, about 240,000 unique TCR beta nucleotide sequences were sequenced per donor among about 400 genotyped donors of the cohort, with around 19% of those sequences being non-productive.

The cohort consisted of 666 healthy bone marrow donors. Cohort members were all nominally healthy when sampled, although unrecorded immune exposures were likely present. Of the roughly 720 cohort members, 250 to 300 had positive CMV serostatus and fewer than 450 had negative CMV serostatus, and CMV serostatus was not recorded for the donor. A peripheral blood sample was provided by each donor, and peripheral blood mononuclear cells were used for TCR beta sequencing. Genomic DNA was extracted from the blood cell samples with the Qiagen DNeasy Blood Extraction Kit. CDR1 and CDR2 (SGHRS, YFSETQ) derive from the germline V gene. Clipping removes 4 bases from V and 1 base from J, with 2 as the unmatched junction base count. The CDR3 starts with the cysteine, ends with the phenylalanine, and has 14 residues. CDR3 DNA only is kept here, 42 bases in frame from base 1. The library was made by the immunoSEQ multiplex PCR assay. A mixture of 60 forward primers for TCR Vbeta segments and 13 reverse primers for TCR Jbeta segments was used in the multiplex PCR. Amplification of the CDR3 region of rearranged TCR beta genes was performed with a multiplex PCR assay on genomic DNA. The amplified TCR beta libraries were sequenced on the Illumina HiSeq System as 87-base-pair reads. The paper's processing steps were these. Across the 700 or so repertoires, a later analysis counted about 81 million unique TCR beta chains, approximately 12 million of which were shared by at least two donors. Raw reads were error-corrected and collapsed into unique sequences by a nearest-neighbor algorithm in which closely related sequences were merged to remove PCR and sequencing errors. CDR3 sequences were aligned to IMGT reference sequences to assign V, D and J gene segments. For a sequence to be retained, at least a six-nucleotide match to both a V gene segment and a J gene segment was required. A rearrangement counted as productive if the CDR3 had no stop codons and remained in frame with V and J, and every other rearrangement counted as non-productive. Following IMGT convention, CDR3 was defined as the stretch from the second conserved V-encoded cysteine up to the conserved J-encoded phenylalanine. The earlier analysis of about 530 of the donors excluded any sequence lacking an unambiguous match to a single V gene segment. An earlier analysis of almost 600 of the donors classified V segments as functional when productive rearrangements were above 56.7% and as segregating when the standard deviation between donors was above 5%. A statistical classification framework was built to diagnose cytomegalovirus status from the catalog of TCR beta chain sequences. In a later analysis, TCR nucleotide sequences were compared against IMGT/GENE-DB human TR gene sequences so that V and J genes could be assigned. Using the TCRdist pipeline, a later analysis assigned CDR3 sequences along with most-parsimonious VDJ recombination scenarios. In a later analysis, each TCR beta chain was defined by its CDR3 amino acid sequence together with its V-gene family, and reads lacking a unique V-gene family were excluded. To address suspected cross-contamination and a sequencing artifact, a later analysis removed roughly 580 highly shared, low-generation-probability nucleotide sequences. In a later analysis, a clonal expansion index was calculated for each public chain from normalized within-repertoire ranks of inferred template counts. Generation probabilities in a later analysis came from a VDJ recombination model fitted to out-of-frame rearrangements, and those results were checked against IGoR. A later analysis scored TCR-TCR, TCR-HLA and TCR-CMV co-occurrence with hypergeometric tests, applying a repertoire-size bias correction to TCR pairs. To estimate false discovery rates, a later analysis permuted the HLA or CMV assignments 20 times. In a later analysis, co-occurring TCRs were grouped using DBSCAN, and TCRdist sequence similarity was added for clustering within HLA-allele-positive subsets. Repertoires with fewer than 30,000 or more than 120,000 public chains, plus five repertoires with anomalous nucleotide sharing, were excluded from co-occurrence clustering. In its TCRdb copy, this immuneACCESS table keeps in-frame sequences only and misses some clones. Where compared with another copy, unresolved V genes explain less than half of these, and the others have no known cause. The V and J calls and clone size were taken over from that table, and D and trimming were inferred from the DNA. For this sample there are roughly 43,000 clones; about 60% appear just once. Jointly, the top ten make up about 9% of the sample.

About this clone itself: Its antigen remains unidentified. Per-base qualities were not stored, and no clone one base away is much larger.

Results and caveats for the whole study, not just this receptor: Because counts were too low, seventeen rarely observed V segments, including chromosome 9 orphons, were excluded from the earlier analysis of about 500 of the donors. According to a later analysis, parvovirus B19, influenza, CMV and Epstein-Barr virus appeared linked to several top co-occurrence clusters. Presence/absence analyses assumed roughly uniform sequencing depth across donors, an assumption that may not hold. When HLA alleles, especially DR and DQ, strongly co-occurred, TCR associations were difficult to assign to individual alleles. The sequencing pipeline was judged likely to have produced a cluster of highly shared sequence variants as a technical artifact. Linkage disequilibrium might explain the correlated functional status among segregating V segments, but an unknown experimental factor could not be ruled out. According to a later analysis, TCR association rates differed among HLA loci, with DRB1 alleles showing the most associated TCRs and HLA-C alleles showing the fewest. Because HLA typing was missing for some donors at each locus, association tests included only the typed subset. A later genetic analysis reported fewer N-insertions in productive TCRs among donors in an Asian-associated ancestry cluster than the roughly 670-donor mean. The study listed 150 to 200 TCR beta chains as associated with cytomegalovirus. The only immune exposure information available for the cohort was CMV serostatus. A later analysis found that most CMV-associated TCR beta chains appeared HLA-restricted, with HLA associations seemingly driven largely by CMV exposure. The cohort was sequenced for TCR beta chains only, and without alpha or paired-chain data the features that could be detected were limited. A further reported finding was that TCR beta sequences accurately predicted the HLA-A and HLA-B alleles for most subjects in the first cohort. Three of the identified cytomegalovirus-associated TCR beta chains were confirmed in vitro to be specific for cytomegalovirus antigens. In an earlier analysis of some 500 of the donors, most TCR beta V segments appeared in productive rearrangements about 90% or about 30% of the time, broadly matching IMGT annotations. Across donors, most TCR sequences were observed very rarely, whereas some public TCRs were present in many individuals. In a later genetic analysis, a missense DCLRE1C variant was associated with V-gene and J-gene trimming of TCR beta chains, and the association was replicated in an independent cohort. At a false discovery rate of 0.05, a later analysis linked some 18,000 TCR beta sequences to specific HLA alleles. Some IMGT-functional V segments, including TRBV6-2 and TRBV6-3, could not be distinguished by the 87-base-pair reads and were therefore excluded. A later analysis found that HLA-associated TCR beta chains were more clonally expanded and had lower generation probabilities than equally common non-associated chains. Cytomegalovirus status was reported to be diagnosed by the classifier with high specificity and sensitivity in both the original and validation cohorts. It was suggested by the authors that the approach could potentially be generalized to other disease states and immunological phenotypes.

The clonotype comes from a human donor in good health. Input material: PBMCs. The chain uses TRBV5-1 and TRBJ2-7; 10 middle bases align to TRBD1. The CDR3 protein is CASSPDRGSYEQYF. The sequence in DNA is TGCGCCAGCAGCCCGGACAGGGGGTCCTACGAGCAGTACTTC.